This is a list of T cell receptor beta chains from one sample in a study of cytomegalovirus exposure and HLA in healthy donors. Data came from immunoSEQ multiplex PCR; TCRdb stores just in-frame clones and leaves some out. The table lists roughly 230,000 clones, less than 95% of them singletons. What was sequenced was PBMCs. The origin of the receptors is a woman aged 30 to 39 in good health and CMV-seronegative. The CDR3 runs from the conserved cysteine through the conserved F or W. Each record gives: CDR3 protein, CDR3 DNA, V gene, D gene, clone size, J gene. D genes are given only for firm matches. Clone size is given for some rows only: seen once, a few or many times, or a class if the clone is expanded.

cdr3_aa: CASSHHRVPYNEQFF; cdr3_nt: TGCGCCAGCAGTCACCACAGGGTACCCTACAATGAGCAGTTCTTC; v_call: TRBV23-1; d_call: -; clone_size: few; j_call: TRBJ2-1
cdr3_aa: CASSSGQRTVYNEQFF; cdr3_nt: TGTGCCAGCAGCTCAGGACAGCGTACCGTCTACAATGAGCAGTTCTTC; v_call: TRBV7-9; d_call: -; clone_size: -; j_call: TRBJ2-1
cdr3_aa: CASSGTGTNTGELFF; cdr3_nt: TGTGCCAGCAGCGGAACAGGGACGAACACCGGGGAGCTGTTTTTT; v_call: TRBV9; d_call: -; clone_size: -; j_call: TRBJ2-2
cdr3_aa: CASSLAGLSPNTGELFF; cdr3_nt: TGTGCCAGCAGCTTAGCGGGGCTGAGCCCGAACACCGGGGAGCTGTTTTTT; v_call: TRBV7-6; d_call: -; clone_size: -; j_call: TRBJ2-2
cdr3_aa: CASSRRDSNQPQHF; cdr3_nt: TGTGCCAGCTCACGACGGGACAGTAATCAGCCCCAGCATTTT; v_call: TRBV18; d_call: TRBD1; clone_size: -; j_call: TRBJ1-5
cdr3_aa: CASSGGSWDQPQHF; cdr3_nt: TGTGCCAGCAGCGGGGGGTCGTGGGATCAGCCCCAGCATTTT; v_call: TRBV2; d_call: -; clone_size: once; j_call: TRBJ1-5
cdr3_aa: CASSLQALMVGNQPQHF; cdr3_nt: TGTGCCAGCAGTTTACAGGCTCTAATGGTCGGCAATCAGCCCCAGCATTTT; v_call: TRBV28; d_call: -; clone_size: -; j_call: TRBJ1-5
cdr3_aa: CASSLETFSGYEQYF; cdr3_nt: TGCGCCAGCAGCTTGGAGACCTTTTCAGGCTACGAGCAGTACTTC; v_call: TRBV5-1; d_call: -; clone_size: -; j_call: TRBJ2-7
cdr3_aa: CASRPPGQGTPMGAKNIQYF; cdr3_nt: TGTGCCAGCAGACCCCCGGGACAGGGTACGCCGATGGGAGCCAAAAACATTCAGTACTTC; v_call: TRBV28; d_call: TRBD1; clone_size: -; j_call: TRBJ2-4
cdr3_aa: CASSLAMIAGGNEQFF; cdr3_nt: TGTGCCAGCAGTTTAGCTATGATAGCGGGAGGCAATGAGCAGTTCTTC; v_call: TRBV27; d_call: TRBD2; clone_size: -; j_call: TRBJ2-1
cdr3_aa: CASSNDRGETQYF; cdr3_nt: TGTGCCAGCAGCAACGACAGGGGGGAGACCCAGTACTTC; v_call: TRBV7-3; d_call: TRBD1; clone_size: once; j_call: TRBJ2-5
cdr3_aa: CSASGTGGSRRGYTF; cdr3_nt: TGCAGCGCCTCCGGGACAGGGGGATCACGGAGGGGCTACACCTTC; v_call: TRBV29-1; d_call: TRBD1; clone_size: -; j_call: TRBJ1-2
cdr3_aa: CALRSGVTGELFF; cdr3_nt: TGTGCTCTCCGATCGGGGGTGACCGGGGAGCTGTTTTTT; v_call: TRBV28; d_call: -; clone_size: -; j_call: TRBJ2-2
cdr3_aa: CASSSQTDYEQYF; cdr3_nt: TGTGCCAGCAGCTCTCAGACTGACTACGAGCAGTACTTC; v_call: TRBV5-4; d_call: -; clone_size: -; j_call: TRBJ2-7
cdr3_aa: CASSLRSNEKLFF; cdr3_nt: TGTGCCAGCAGTTTGCGGAGTAATGAAAAACTGTTTTTT; v_call: TRBV28; d_call: -; clone_size: -; j_call: TRBJ1-4
cdr3_aa: CASSPLLLPTTGAETQYF; cdr3_nt: TGTGCCAGCAGTCCCCTCTTGTTGCCCACAACAGGGGCGGAGACCCAGTACTTC; v_call: TRBV27; d_call: TRBD1; clone_size: -; j_call: TRBJ2-5
cdr3_aa: CASSLSSGQGMELFF; cdr3_nt: TGTGCCAGCAGCTTAAGTTCGGGACAGGGGATGGAGCTGTTTTTT; v_call: TRBV7-3; d_call: TRBD1; clone_size: -; j_call: TRBJ2-2
cdr3_aa: CASSHVQAGGPSYEQYF; cdr3_nt: TGTGCCAGCAGCCATGTCCAAGCTGGGGGACCCTCCTACGAGCAGTACTTC; v_call: TRBV4-2; d_call: -; clone_size: -; j_call: TRBJ2-7
cdr3_aa: CASSPRGEEASDTQYF; cdr3_nt: TGTGCCAGCAGCCCCCGAGGGGAAGAGGCCTCAGATACGCAGTATTTT; v_call: TRBV4-2; d_call: -; clone_size: -; j_call: TRBJ2-3
cdr3_aa: CASSQDHRVYNEQFF; cdr3_nt: TGCGCCAGCAGCCAAGATCACAGAGTCTACAATGAGCAGTTCTTC; v_call: TRBV4-1; d_call: -; clone_size: -; j_call: TRBJ2-1
cdr3_aa: CASSQGEAANEKLFF; cdr3_nt: TGCGCCAGCAGCCAAGGCGAAGCGGCTAATGAAAAACTGTTTTTT; v_call: TRBV4-3; d_call: -; clone_size: -; j_call: TRBJ1-4
cdr3_aa: CASRRQGMGQGQNEQFF; cdr3_nt: TGTGCCAGCAGGCGACAAGGTATGGGACAGGGGCAAAATGAGCAGTTCTTC; v_call: TRBV28; d_call: TRBD1; clone_size: -; j_call: TRBJ2-1
cdr3_aa: CASSFPPLGSSYEQYF; cdr3_nt: TGTGCCAGCAGTTTCCCCCCCCTGGGGAGCTCCTACGAGCAGTACTTC; v_call: TRBV28; d_call: -; clone_size: once; j_call: TRBJ2-7
cdr3_aa: CASSLVPGLDEKLFF; cdr3_nt: TGTGCCAGCAGCTTAGTTCCGGGACTTGACGAAAAACTGTTTTTT; v_call: TRBV11-2; d_call: -; clone_size: -; j_call: TRBJ1-4
cdr3_aa: CASSLGTGGATYEQYF; cdr3_nt: TGTGCCAGCAGCTTAGGGACAGGGGGGGCGACCTACGAGCAGTACTTC; v_call: TRBV7-2; d_call: TRBD1; clone_size: -; j_call: TRBJ2-7
cdr3_aa: CSVRTGRGEKLFF; cdr3_nt: TGCAGCGTGAGGACAGGGCGGGGTGAAAAACTGTTTTTT; v_call: TRBV29-1; d_call: TRBD1; clone_size: -; j_call: TRBJ1-4
cdr3_aa: CASSFPSGRAGGELFF; cdr3_nt: TGTGCCAGCAGTTTCCCGAGCGGGAGGGCCGGCGGGGAGCTGTTTTTT; v_call: TRBV28; d_call: TRBD2; clone_size: -; j_call: TRBJ2-2
cdr3_aa: CASSPGTSGLSYNEQFF; cdr3_nt: TGTGCCAGCAGCCCCGGGACTAGCGGGCTTTCCTACAATGAGCAGTTCTTC; v_call: TRBV5-6; d_call: TRBD2; clone_size: -; j_call: TRBJ2-1
cdr3_aa: CSIGRAFTGELFF; cdr3_nt: TGCAGTATAGGCAGGGCATTCACCGGGGAGCTGTTTTTT; v_call: TRBV29-1; d_call: -; clone_size: -; j_call: TRBJ2-2
cdr3_aa: CASSDQGATDTQYF; cdr3_nt: TGTGCCAGCAGTGACCAGGGGGCAACAGATACGCAGTATTTT; v_call: TRBV28; d_call: TRBD1; clone_size: -; j_call: TRBJ2-3
cdr3_aa: CASSSYAEDTQYF; cdr3_nt: TGCGCCAGCAGCTCCTATGCGGAGGATACGCAGTATTTT; v_call: TRBV5-1; d_call: -; clone_size: -; j_call: TRBJ2-3
cdr3_aa: CASSDSGSSPYEQYF; cdr3_nt: TGTGCCAGCAGCGATAGCGGGAGTTCCCCCTACGAGCAGTACTTC; v_call: TRBV9; d_call: TRBD2; clone_size: -; j_call: TRBJ2-7
cdr3_aa: CASRRGGANTGELFF; cdr3_nt: TGTGCCAGCAGAAGGGGAGGTGCGAACACCGGGGAGCTGTTTTTT; v_call: TRBV28; d_call: -; clone_size: -; j_call: TRBJ2-2
cdr3_aa: CASSRQGPYEQYF; cdr3_nt: TGTGCCAGCAGCCGACAGGGTCCCTACGAGCAGTACTTC; v_call: TRBV7-3; d_call: TRBD1; clone_size: few; j_call: TRBJ2-7
cdr3_aa: CASSLGGHLNTEAFF; cdr3_nt: TGTGCCAGCAGCTTAGGAGGACACTTGAACACTGAAGCTTTCTTT; v_call: TRBV7-9; d_call: -; clone_size: few; j_call: TRBJ1-1
cdr3_aa: CASRPSAGGPNYTQYF; cdr3_nt: TGTGCCAGCAGACCTAGCGCGGGAGGGCCTAACTATACGCAGTATTTT; v_call: TRBV13; d_call: TRBD2; clone_size: once; j_call: TRBJ2-3
cdr3_aa: CAISEPGTGSTEAFF; cdr3_nt: TGTGCCATCAGTGAACCCGGGACAGGGAGCACTGAAGCTTTCTTT; v_call: TRBV10-3; d_call: TRBD1; clone_size: -; j_call: TRBJ1-1
cdr3_aa: CASSLAREIQETQYF; cdr3_nt: TGTGCCAGCAGTTTAGCCAGGGAAATACAAGAGACCCAGTACTTC; v_call: TRBV28; d_call: -; clone_size: -; j_call: TRBJ2-5
cdr3_aa: CASSQVLAGSTDTQYF; cdr3_nt: TGCGCCAGCAGCCAAGTCCTAGCGGGAAGCACAGATACGCAGTATTTT; v_call: TRBV4-3; d_call: TRBD2; clone_size: -; j_call: TRBJ2-3
cdr3_aa: CASSSTGTGYQPQHF; cdr3_nt: TGTGCCAGCAGCTCCACCGGGACAGGCTATCAGCCCCAGCATTTT; v_call: TRBV11-2; d_call: TRBD1; clone_size: -; j_call: TRBJ1-5
cdr3_aa: CASSPFRGLAGVVELELFF; cdr3_nt: TGTGCCAGCAGCCCCTTTAGGGGACTAGCGGGAGTGGTCGAACTGGAGCTGTTTTTT; v_call: TRBV7-9; d_call: TRBD2; clone_size: -; j_call: TRBJ2-2
cdr3_aa: CASSQEGRWGETQYF; cdr3_nt: TGCGCCAGCAGCCAAGAAGGCAGGTGGGGAGAGACCCAGTACTTC; v_call: TRBV4-3; d_call: -; clone_size: -; j_call: TRBJ2-5
cdr3_aa: CASSIDPGPKWEQYF; cdr3_nt: TGTGCCAGCAGCATTGATCCGGGCCCCAAGTGGGAGCAGTACTTC; v_call: TRBV5-4; d_call: -; clone_size: -; j_call: TRBJ2-7
cdr3_aa: CASSTGAVSSYNEQFF; cdr3_nt: TGCGCCAGCAGCACAGGAGCGGTCAGCTCCTACAATGAGCAGTTCTTC; v_call: TRBV5-1; d_call: -; clone_size: once; j_call: TRBJ2-1
cdr3_aa: CASRVTGLYGYTF; cdr3_nt: TGTGCCAGCAGGGTGACAGGTCTCTATGGCTACACCTTC; v_call: TRBV28; d_call: -; clone_size: -; j_call: TRBJ1-2
cdr3_aa: CASSSAGRGYEQYF; cdr3_nt: TGTGCCAGCAGTTCAGCGGGGAGGGGATACGAGCAGTACTTC; v_call: TRBV27; d_call: TRBD2; clone_size: once; j_call: TRBJ2-7
cdr3_aa: CAWSQLGELFF; cdr3_nt: TGTGCCTGGAGTCAGTTGGGGGAGCTGTTTTTT; v_call: TRBV30; d_call: -; clone_size: -; j_call: TRBJ2-2
cdr3_aa: CSVDPSGLDWGKNEQFF; cdr3_nt: TGCAGCGTTGACCCCTCTGGACTGGATTGGGGGAAAAATGAGCAGTTCTTC; v_call: TRBV29-1; d_call: -; clone_size: -; j_call: TRBJ2-1
cdr3_aa: CASSQESRGTGANVLTF; cdr3_nt: TGCGCCAGCAGCCAAGAATCGCGGGGGACGGGGGCCAACGTCCTGACTTTC; v_call: TRBV4-3; d_call: TRBD2; clone_size: -; j_call: TRBJ2-6
cdr3_aa: CASSTSSDTQYF; cdr3_nt: TGTGCCAGCAGCACTAGCTCAGATACGCAGTATTTT; v_call: TRBV13; d_call: -; clone_size: -; j_call: TRBJ2-3
cdr3_aa: CASSLAGTPHSGDTGELFF; cdr3_nt: TGTGCCAGCAGCTTAGCGGGGACTCCACACTCAGGTGACACCGGGGAGCTGTTTTTT; v_call: TRBV7-6; d_call: -; clone_size: -; j_call: TRBJ2-2
cdr3_aa: CATSTHPSGAGPETQYF; cdr3_nt: TGTGCCACCAGCACTCACCCCTCCGGGGCGGGACCTGAGACCCAGTACTTC; v_call: TRBV15; d_call: -; clone_size: -; j_call: TRBJ2-5
cdr3_aa: CASSSTGTSGNEQFF; cdr3_nt: TGTGCCAGCAGTTCTACCGGGACTAGCGGCAATGAGCAGTTCTTC; v_call: TRBV6-6; d_call: TRBD2; clone_size: -; j_call: TRBJ2-1
cdr3_aa: CASSLPHSTETQFF; cdr3_nt: TGCGCCAGCAGCTTGCCCCACTCGACAGAAACGCAGTTCTTC; v_call: TRBV5-1; d_call: -; clone_size: once; j_call: TRBJ2-1
cdr3_aa: CASTSGLAGAGELFF; cdr3_nt: TGTGCCAGCACCTCCGGACTAGCGGGAGCCGGGGAGCTGTTTTTT; v_call: TRBV7-9; d_call: TRBD2; clone_size: -; j_call: TRBJ2-2
cdr3_aa: CASSEDRNQPQHF; cdr3_nt: TGTGCCAGCAGTGAAGACCGCAATCAGCCCCAGCATTTT; v_call: TRBV6-1; d_call: -; clone_size: -; j_call: TRBJ1-5
cdr3_aa: CASSRRSDTIYF; cdr3_nt: TGTGCCAGCAGCCGGAGGTCGGACACCATATATTTT; v_call: TRBV5-6; d_call: -; clone_size: -; j_call: TRBJ1-3
cdr3_aa: CASRQGSYEQYF; cdr3_nt: TGTGCCAGTCGACAGGGTTCCTACGAGCAGTACTTC; v_call: TRBV28; d_call: TRBD1; clone_size: -; j_call: TRBJ2-7
cdr3_aa: CASSIQRNTEAFF; cdr3_nt: TGTGCCAGCAGTATACAGAGGAACACTGAAGCTTTCTTT; v_call: TRBV27; d_call: -; clone_size: -; j_call: TRBJ1-1